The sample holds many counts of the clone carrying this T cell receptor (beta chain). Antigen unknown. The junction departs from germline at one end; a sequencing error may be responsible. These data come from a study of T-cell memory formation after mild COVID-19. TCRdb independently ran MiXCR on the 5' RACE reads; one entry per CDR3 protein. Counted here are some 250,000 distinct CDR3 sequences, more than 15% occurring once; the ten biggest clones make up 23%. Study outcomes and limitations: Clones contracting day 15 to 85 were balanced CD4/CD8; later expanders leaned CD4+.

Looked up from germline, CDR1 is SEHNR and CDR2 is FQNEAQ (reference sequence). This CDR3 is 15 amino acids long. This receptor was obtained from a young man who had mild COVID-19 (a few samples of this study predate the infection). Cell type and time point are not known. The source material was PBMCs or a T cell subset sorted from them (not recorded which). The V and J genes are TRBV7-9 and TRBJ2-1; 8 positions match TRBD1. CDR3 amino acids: CASSGRTGRYTEQFF. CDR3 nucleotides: TGTGCCAGCAGCGGGCGGACAGGGCGCTACACTGAGCAGTTCTTC.